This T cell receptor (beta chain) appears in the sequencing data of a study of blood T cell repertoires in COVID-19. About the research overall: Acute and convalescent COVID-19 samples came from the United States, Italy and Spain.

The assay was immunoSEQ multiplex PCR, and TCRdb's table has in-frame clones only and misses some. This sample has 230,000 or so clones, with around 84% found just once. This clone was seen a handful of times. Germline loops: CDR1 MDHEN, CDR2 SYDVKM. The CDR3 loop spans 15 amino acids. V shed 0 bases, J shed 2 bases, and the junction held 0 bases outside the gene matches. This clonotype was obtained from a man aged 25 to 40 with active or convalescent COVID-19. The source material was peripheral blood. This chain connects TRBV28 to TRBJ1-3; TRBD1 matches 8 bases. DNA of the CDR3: TGTGCCAGCAGTTTATGGGACAGGGCTGGAAACACCATATATTTT. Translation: CASSLWDRAGNTIYF.